This TCR beta chain was sequenced for a study of T cells and Merkel cell carcinoma outcomes. The V gene's germline CDR1 is MDHEN and CDR2 SYDVKM. Trimming stripped 5 bases from V and 7 bases from J, with 9 bases between. The CDR3 spans 12 residues. Whole-study findings and limits: Merkel cell carcinoma outcomes were reportedly predicted by repertoire and T-cell density.

TCRdb's table, derived via immunoSEQ multiplex PCR, lists solely in-frame clones and lacks some. In the table there are more than 3,500 clones, 90% to 95% of which are singletons. Points on this clone: Its antigen remains unidentified.

The receptor was isolated from a human donor with Merkel cell carcinoma. Sequencing was performed on tumor tissue from Merkel cell carcinoma. The chain combines TRBV28 with TRBJ1-5; unclear D gene. The DNA for the CDR3 is TGTGCCAGCAGTAACGAGGAACAGCCCCAGCATTTT. Translation: CASSNEEQPQHF.